This record concerns one T cell receptor beta chain sequence. What it binds is not known. This record comes from a study of CXCR3-negative and CXCR3-positive naive CD8 T cells. Study as a whole: There were 110 million to 150 million TRB reads altogether, and each library had about 1.5 +/- 0.3 million of them.

Every subset of CD8+ T cells was sorted in triplicate at 300,000 cells each. Study-level points and caveats: Memory cells showed distinct TRBV-TRBJ patterns, while the two naive subsets matched. For memory CD8+ cells diversity was much lower, but both naive subsets had comparably high diversity.

The TRB cDNA libraries were prepared by 5' RACE with UMI labels. TCRdb reprocessed the 5' RACE reads; each CDR3 protein has one entry and no DNA is given. The table for this sample gives 38,000 or so distinct CDR3 sequences. Per the germline V gene, CDR1 is LGHNA and CDR2 is YSLEER. The CDR3 covers 16 residues. The sequenced material came from memory CD8+ T cells from blood. V gene TRBV4-3 combines with J gene TRBJ2-7; TCRdb proposes TRBD1, but this gene call is untestable without DNA. The TCR comes from a human donor in good health. Some clones in this sample may be carry-over from other donors' samples. CDR3 region: CASSQLGTDNTYEQYF.